Included here is one T cell receptor beta chain sequence, with context. Its target is not known. Here immunoSEQ multiplex PCR was the method, and the copy in TCRdb shows in-frame clones only, minus some. Among some 40,000 clones listed, 90% to 95% were seen once. This CDR3 contains 11 residues. Trimming cost V 2 bases and J 6 bases, with 3 bases left between them. Germline V lookup: CDR1 ENHRY, CDR2 SYGVKD. The sample belongs to a study of T cell clonotyping in hematopoietic cell transplantation. General study points: Higher Inverse Simpson Index values in graft donor and pretransplant recipient predicted broader posttransplant TCR diversity. After transplant, recipient diversity fell while pathologically expanded clonotypes grew through day 180. Without cell sorting, CD4 versus CD8 contributions remain unresolved.

The specimen was peripheral blood mononuclear cells. The rearrangement joins TRBV10-3 to TRBJ2-3; D is uncertain. This TCR derives from a woman aged 45-60 years in good health. Some clones in this sample may be carry-over from other donors' samples. The CDR3 reads CAISEPDTQYF. The CDR3 bases are TGTGCCATCAGTGAGCCCGATACGCAGTATTTT.